A single sample is the source of the 29 T cell receptor beta chains below, sequenced in a study of vaccination and CD4 T cells after COVID-19. The antigens for these receptors are not known. Treatment described: approximately 11-day PBMC culture with coronavirus spike peptide pools or control peptides (ViraFEST assay). Sequenced with the Oncomine TCR Beta short-read assay was DNA taken from cultured CD4+ T cells. MiXCR was run by TCRdb on the PCR reads, yielding one entry per CDR3 protein. The table includes about 16,000 distinct CDR3 sequences, around 40% detected once. The material was CD4+ T cells from blood, cultured in vitro, obtained before SARS-CoV-2 vaccination. The receptors here all came from a human donor who received a COVID-19 vaccine.

The J gene is TRBJ1-5, the V gene TRBV30; tentative D call: TRBD1 (6 bases). Trimming took 0 bases from V and 4 from J, leaving 10 bases between them. CDR1 and CDR2 from the germline V gene are GTSNPN and SVGIG (reference sequence). This CDR3 spans 14 amino acids. Written as DNA, the CDR3 is TGTGCCTGGAGTGTAGGGGGGGCGAATCAGCCCCAGCATTTT. This translates into CAWSVGGANQPQHF.

The chain is built from TRBV4-1 and TRBJ2-7; perhaps TRBD2 as D (5 bases). The V and J ends lost 0 bases and 6 bases respectively, with 30 bases between them. CDR3 length: 20 residues. Germline CDR1 reads MGHRA; CDR2 reads YSYEKL. The DNA for the CDR3 is TGCGCCAGCAGCCAAGATCGGGGAAAGGGTCAGGAACAACCTGTCTGCGAGCAGTACTTC. It encodes CASSQDRGKGQEQPVCEQYF.

The CDR3 bases are TGTGCCAGCAGTTTCTCTAGGGCCCCTGGAAACACCATATATTTT. Protein product: CASSFSRAPGNTIYF. This chain uses TRBV27 with TRBJ1-3; D is unresolved. Germline V gene lookup returns CDR1 MNHEY and CDR2 SMNVEV (reference sequence). The ends were cut back, 3 bases at V and 2 bases at J, with 11 bases in the middle. This CDR3 spans 15 amino acids.

This clonotype occurred a few times. The V and J genes are TRBV30 and TRBJ1-5; no clear D gene. Germline CDR1 and CDR2: GTSNPN and SVGIG (reference sequence). The V end lost 1 base, the J end lost 4 bases, and 8 bases lay between the germline ends. The CDR3 consists of 13 residues. The CDR3 loop reads CAWSAGENQPQHF. CDR3 nucleotides: TGTGCCTGGAGTGCCGGTGAAAATCAGCCCCAGCATTTT.

This rearrangement joins TRBV25-1 to TRBJ1-2, with a possible D match to TRBD1 (6 bases). In germline, CDR1 is MGHDK, CDR2 SYGVNS. The CDR3 sequence is 14 residues long. Trimming took off 5 bases at V and 3 bases at J, with 13 bases between the two ends. CDR3 nucleotides: TGTGCCAGCAGTTCCAGGGGCGCGGACTATGGCTACACCTTC. Its protein product is CASSSRGADYGYTF.

The chain carries TRBV7-2 and TRBJ2-1, with TRBD2 matching 13 bases. V shed 1 base and J 9 bases; nucleotides not matched to a gene: 6. The CDR3 contains 16 residues. Germline V gives CDR1 SGHTA, CDR2 FQGNSA. CDR3 nucleotides: TGTGCCAGCAGCTTAGGTGGGACTAGCGGGGTGGTTGAGCAGTTCTTC. Amino acid sequence: CASSLGGTSGVVEQFF.

This clonotype has more than one count but fewer than ten. The chain combines TRBV2 with TRBJ1-3; no firm D call. Trimming stripped 1 base from V and 0 bases from J, with 10 bases between. CDR3 length equals 16 residues. Germline V gene lookup returns CDR1 SNHLY and CDR2 FYNNEI. The CDR3 nucleotides read TGTGCCAGCAGTGAAGAAAGACTTCGCTCTGGAAACACCATATATTTT. Its protein product is CASSEERLRSGNTIYF.

The sample holds a few counts of this clonotype. The chain employs TRBV25-1 and TRBJ2-5; D possibly corresponds to TRBD1 (5 bases). The germline CDR1 and CDR2 sequences are MGHDK and SYGVNS. V gave up 8 bases and J gave up 5 bases, with 24 bases separating them. The CDR3 contains 16 residues. The CDR3 reads CASGHLGAGMEETQYF. As DNA, the CDR3 is TGTGCCAGCGGCCACTTAGGGGCAGGGATGGAGGAGACCCAGTACTTC.

This chain joins TRBV14 and TRBJ2-2; no firm D call. Germline values: CDR1 SGHDN, CDR2 FVKESK. V gave up 1 base and J gave up 1 base, with 10 bases separating them. The CDR3 is 16 amino acids. The CDR3 spells CASSQAFPENTGELFF. The CDR3 nucleotides read TGTGCCAGCAGCCAAGCTTTCCCAGAGAACACCGGGGAGCTGTTTTTT.

This clonotype turned up a few times. This chain connects TRBV20-1 to TRBJ1-5; 9 nucleotides line up with TRBD1. The CDR3 loop spans 16 amino acids. V was clipped by 2 bases and J by 0 bases; unmatched bases: 5. The germline CDR1 and CDR2 sequences are DFQATT and SNEGSKA (reference sequence). The CDR3 protein is CSARTGGPYSNQPQHF. CDR3 coding DNA: TGCAGTGCTAGAACAGGGGGCCCCTATAGCAATCAGCCCCAGCATTTT.

This clonotype was found a few times. The rearrangement joins TRBV21-1 to TRBJ1-2; the DNA was not compared with TRBD1, the D call given in the table. TRBV21-1 is classified as a pseudogene. The CDR3 runs 18 residues. The CDR3: CASSKEEVETGGNYGYTF. CDR3 sequence (DNA): TGTGCCAGCAGCAAAGAGGAGGTTGAGACAGGGGGAAACTATGGCTACACCTTC.

The genes are TRBV12-3 or TRBV12-4 and TRBJ2-5, with TRBD1 matching 7 bases. J lost 5 bases, V lost 4 bases, and 10 bases had no gene match. CDR3 length: 15 amino acids. The CDR3 is CASSYRGPQHETQYF. The CDR3 DNA follows: TGTGCCAGCAGTTACAGGGGACCGCAACACGAGACCCAGTACTTC.

The chain links TRBV10-1 to TRBJ2-2, with TRBD2 matching 13 bases. This CDR3 is 17 amino acids long. The V segment lost 5 bases and the J segment 5 bases; nucleotides outside the gene matches: 8. Germline CDR1 and CDR2: WNHNN and SYGVQD (reference sequence). The CDR3 here is CASSPIGTSGATGELFF. The CDR3 coding sequence is TGCGCCAGCAGTCCAATTGGGACTAGCGGGGCAACCGGGGAGCTGTTTTTT.

V and J are TRBV19 and TRBJ1-3; 8 bases are shared with TRBD1. This CDR3 comprises 15 residues. CDR1 and CDR2 from the germline V gene are LNHDA and SQIVND (reference sequence). The junction had 6 bases not matched to a gene; V was cut back by 6 bases and J by 2 bases. Here the CDR3 reads CASRPQGAPGNTIYF. For the CDR3, the DNA is TGTGCCAGTAGGCCCCAGGGGGCCCCTGGAAACACCATATATTTT.

This clonotype appeared a single time. The rearrangement links TRBV30 to TRBJ1-1, with D possibly being TRBD1 (6 bases). In germline, CDR1 is GTSNPN, CDR2 SVGIG (reference sequence). Trimming pared 5 bases from V and 7 bases from J, leaving 11 bases between. CDR3 length equals 11 residues. The CDR3 protein is CAWAGQIEAFF. CDR3 sequence (DNA): TGTGCCTGGGCTGGACAGATTGAAGCTTTCTTT.

This clonotype was seen a few times. The chain has TRBV12-3 or TRBV12-4 and TRBJ2-1; no reliable D call. This CDR3 contains 13 residues. Trimming cost V 7 bases and J 9 bases, with 16 bases left between them. The CDR3: CASTSIVRAEQFF. The CDR3 DNA sequence: TGTGCCAGCACCTCTATCGTTAGAGCTGAGCAGTTCTTC.

This clonotype was counted between two and nine times. The chain employs TRBV20-1 and TRBJ2-1; 8 nucleotides match TRBD2. Germline V gene data show CDR1 as DFQATT and CDR2 as SNEGSKA (reference sequence). The junction had 10 bases not matched to a gene; V was cut back by 6 bases and J by 6 bases. The CDR3 totals 14 residues. The CDR3 coding sequence is TGCAGTGCGCCCAAGGCGGGGGGCCTCAATGAGCAGTTCTTC. This translates into CSAPKAGGLNEQFF.

The rearrangement uses TRBV25-1 and TRBJ2-3, with a possible D match to TRBD2 (7 bases). CDR1 and CDR2 from the germline V gene are MGHDK and SYGVNS. Trimming cost V 0 bases and J 2 bases, with 12 bases left between them. This CDR3 has 16 amino acids. CDR3 coding DNA: TGTGCCAGCAGTGAATATAGGGGGGGGGACACAGATACGCAGTATTTT. Encoded protein: CASSEYRGGDTDTQYF.

This clonotype occurred a few times. This rearrangement joins TRBV5-1 to TRBJ1-5, with D unclear. Trimming removed 4 bases at V and 1 base at J, with 12 bases between. The germline gives CDR1 SGHRS, CDR2 YFSETQ. The CDR3 is 15 amino acids. The CDR3 region is CASSQTVKSNQPQHF. The CDR3 region has the DNA TGCGCCAGCAGCCAGACCGTTAAGAGCAATCAGCCCCAGCATTTT.

This clonotype has more than one count but fewer than ten. The genes are TRBV25-1 and TRBJ1-5, with 9 nucleotides matching TRBD1. This CDR3 has 14 residues. CDR1 is MGHDK, CDR2 SYGVNS, per germline. The ends lost 5 bases at V and 4 bases at J; junction bases unmatched: 3. The CDR3 DNA reads TGTGCCAGCAGTACAGGACAGGGGAATCAGCCCCAGCATTTT. Translated, it gives CASSTGQGNQPQHF.

The CDR3 bases are TGTGCCAGCAGCCCCCGGGGACCTCCCTCACCCCTCCACTTT. Its translation: CASSPRGPPSPLHF. This chain links TRBV2 with TRBJ1-6; D is possibly TRBD1 (5 bases). Germline-derived CDR1 and CDR2 are SNHLY and FYNNEI. The CDR3 loop spans 14 amino acids. Trimming pared 6 bases from V and 10 bases from J, leaving 16 bases between.

The gene calls are TRBV4-2 and TRBJ2-7, with 8 bases aligning to TRBD2. Germline V gene sequence: CDR1 LGHNA, CDR2 YNFKEQ. J was trimmed by 2 bases and V by 0 bases; bases with no gene match: 3. The length of the CDR3 is 15 residues. DNA of the CDR3: TGTGCCAGCAGCCAAGAGACCGGGGGGGCCTACGAGCAGTACTTC. Translating gives CASSQETGGAYEQYF.

The chain couples TRBV5-5 to TRBJ2-3; no reliable D call. The germline gives CDR1 SGHKS, CDR2 YYEKEE (reference sequence). The V and J ends lost 6 bases and 0 bases respectively, with 11 bases between them. CDR3 length: 14 residues. CDR3 sequence: CASTLYTSTDTQYF. The CDR3 coding sequence is TGTGCCAGCACGCTTTACACTAGCACAGATACGCAGTATTTT.

This chain uses TRBV6-1 with TRBJ1-5, with 7 bases fitting TRBD1. The CDR3 is 13 amino acids. V shed 6 bases, J shed 6 bases, and the junction held 5 bases outside the gene matches. Germline lookup yields CDR1 MNHNS and CDR2 SASEGT. In DNA form, the CDR3 reads TGTGCCAGCAGCAGACAGGGAGGTCAGCCCCAGCATTTT. Protein sequence: CASSRQGGQPQHF.

The chain links TRBV6-1 to TRBJ2-3, with unresolved D. Germline V gives CDR1 MNHNS, CDR2 SASEGT. Deletions cut 6 bases from V and 4 bases from J, with 14 bases between. This CDR3 is 14 amino acids long. CDR3 DNA sequence: TGTGCCAGCAGATCTTCTGTAGAGGCAGATACGCAGTATTTT. The encoded protein is CASRSSVEADTQYF.

This clonotype has only a few counts. This chain connects TRBV20-1 to TRBJ2-3; 11 positions match TRBD2. Trimming took 6 bases from V and 0 from J; bases not matched to a gene: 5. The CDR3 covers 15 residues. Germline V CDR1 and CDR2: DFQATT, SNEGSKA (reference sequence). The CDR3 nucleotides are TGCAGTGCCCCGACTAGCGGGGCTAGCACAGATACGCAGTATTTT. Translating gives CSAPTSGASTDTQYF.

A note on this clonotype: Relative to the germline gene, one junction end is altered; a read error may explain this. The rearrangement uses TRBV27 and TRBJ2-1; perhaps TRBD1 as D (6 bases). Germline CDR1 is MNHEY and CDR2 is SMNVEV (reference sequence). The CDR3 has 15 residues. As DNA, the CDR3 is TGTGCCAGCAATTTAGGGGGTTTCACCTACAATGAGCAGTTCTTC. It yields the protein CASNLGGFTYNEQFF.

The gene calls are TRBV18 and TRBJ1-1; weak D call: TRBD1 (5 bases). V was trimmed by 5 bases and J by 0 bases, leaving 7 bases between them. CDR3 length: 13 amino acids. Germline lookup yields CDR1 KGHSH and CDR2 LQKENI. CDR3 amino acids: CASSTTVNTEAFF. In DNA, the CDR3 is TGTGCCAGCTCAACGACAGTGAACACTGAAGCTTTCTTT.

The chain links TRBV19 to TRBJ2-2, with a weak D call TRBD1 (6 bases). Trimming took 4 bases from V and 4 from J, leaving 13 bases between them. From germline, CDR1 is LNHDA and CDR2 SQIVND (reference sequence). The CDR3 contains 15 residues. CDR3 bases: TGTGCCAGTAGTACGCTCCTAGGGGGCACCGGGGAGCTGTTTTTT. Encoded protein: CASSTLLGGTGELFF.